These 26 T cell receptor beta chains originate from one sample sequenced in a study of OX40 agonist ivuxolimab in advanced cancers. TCRdb's copy holds only in-frame clones and misses some; the assay was immunoSEQ multiplex PCR. The profile shows fewer than 60,000 clones, approximately 86% of them singletons. Material: CD4+ or CD8+ T cells sorted from blood, obtained in a trial of the OX40 agonist ivuxolimab. These receptors came from an adult with an advanced solid tumor such as melanoma, head and neck, liver or kidney cancer.

In its sample, this clone was seen a few times. The chain employs TRBV19 and TRBJ2-4; D remains unclear. The CDR3 runs 16 residues. V shed 6 bases and J shed 3 bases, with 18 bases lying between them. Germline assignment: CDR1 LNHDA and CDR2 SQIVND (reference sequence). The DNA of the CDR3 is TGTGCCAGTAGGACACGAATGGGATACTACAAAAACATTCAGTACTTC. It is translated as CASRTRMGYYKNIQYF. Combining the CDR3 with reference TRBV19 and TRBJ2-4 gives the whole variable domain DGGITQSPKYLFRKEGQNVTLSCEQNLNHDAMYWYRQDPGQGLRLIYYSQIVNDFQKGDIAEGYSVSREKKESFPLTVTSAQKNPTAFYLCASRTRMGYYKNIQYFGAGTRLSVL.

This clone was detected once. V and J are TRBV7-2 and TRBJ2-1; no firm D call. The CDR3 spans 15 residues. V shed 3 bases and J shed 6 bases, with 15 bases lying between them. Germline assignment: CDR1 SGHTA and CDR2 FQGNSA. In DNA form, the CDR3 reads TGTGCCAGCAGCTTCTTAGGTCCCGAGTCCAATGAGCAGTTCTTC. Protein product: CASSFLGPESNEQFF.

CDR3 region: CASSAQFTGGDNQPQHF. CDR3 bases: TGTGCCAGTAGTGCCCAATTTACAGGGGGTGACAATCAGCCCCAGCATTTT. The genes are TRBV19 and TRBJ1-5; 8 nucleotides line up with TRBD1. With 5 bases clipped from V and 3 bases from J, the junction kept 12 bases outside the gene matches. CDR1 is LNHDA, CDR2 SQIVND, per germline (reference sequence). The CDR3 is made up of 17 amino acids. The variable domain in full, completed from reference TRBV19 and TRBJ1-5, reads DGGITQSPKYLFRKEGQNVTLSCEQNLNHDAMYWYRQDPGQGLRLIYYSQIVNDFQKGDIAEGYSVSREKKESFPLTVTSAQKNPTAFYLCASSAQFTGGDNQPQHFGDGTRLSIL.

The chain employs TRBV28 and TRBJ2-7; D perhaps matches TRBD2 (6 bases). In germline, CDR1 is MDHEN, CDR2 SYDVKM. V was trimmed by 10 bases and J by 3 bases, leaving 19 bases between them. The CDR3 has 14 residues. The CDR3 region is CATRDPGTYYEQYF. CDR3 in DNA: TGTGCCACCAGGGATCCCGGGACTTACTACGAGCAGTACTTC.

This chain uses TRBV6-5 with TRBJ1-1; D may be TRBD1 (5 bases). CDR1 and CDR2 (germline): MNHEY, SVGAGI. V was trimmed by 2 bases and J by 5 bases, leaving 15 bases between them. The CDR3 contains 15 residues. CDR3 loop: CASSYRGKGRTEAFF. CDR3 DNA: TGTGCCAGCAGTTACCGGGGGAAAGGCCGTACTGAAGCTTTCTTT.

The CDR3 loop is CASGTSGYNEQFF. DNA for the CDR3: TGTGCCTCCGGGACTAGCGGCTACAATGAGCAGTTCTTC. This sequence joins TRBV30 and TRBJ2-1; 11 nucleotides agree with TRBD2. Germline V gene sequence: CDR1 GTSNPN, CDR2 SVGIG (reference sequence). Trimming removed 7 bases from V and 3 bases from J; junction bases left unmatched: 2. The CDR3 runs to 13 residues.

The chain couples TRBV19 to TRBJ2-2, with D unresolved. The CDR3 is 13 residues long. V was pared by 6 bases and J by 3 bases, with 8 bases between. CDR1 LNHDA and CDR2 SQIVND come from the germline V gene (reference sequence). CDR3 bases: TGTGCCAGTAGCAAACGGTACACCGGGGAGCTGTTTTTT. It yields the protein CASSKRYTGELFF.

The V gene is TRBV7-8, the J gene TRBJ1-1; no reliable D call. This CDR3 contains 15 residues. Germline CDR1 and CDR2: SGHVS and FQNEAQ. Trimming shortened V by 7 bases and J by 1 base, and 16 bases separated the two germline ends. In DNA, the CDR3 is TGTGCCAGCACCCCGGGTGACCAGAGGAACACTGAAGCTTTCTTT. Its protein product is CASTPGDQRNTEAFF.

The J gene is TRBJ1-5, the V gene TRBV6-1; D is uncertain. This CDR3 region has 14 residues. The V gene's germline CDR1 is MNHNS and CDR2 SASEGT. The V end lost 6 bases, the J end lost 1 base, and 10 bases lay between the germline ends. The CDR3 DNA reads TGTGCCAGCAGCCGGGAACGGAGCAATCAGCCCCAGCATTTT. Translated: CASSRERSNQPQHF.

V usage is TRBV10-3 and J usage is TRBJ1-1, with D perhaps TRBD1 (6 bases). The germline V gene has CDR1 ENHRY and CDR2 SYGVKD. V lost 7 bases, J lost 6 bases, and 15 bases lay in between. This CDR3 contains 13 residues. In nucleotides, the CDR3 is TGTGCCATCAAAGATACAGGGTTCGCTGAAGCTTTCTTT. Translating gives CAIKDTGFAEAFF.

The V gene is TRBV28, the J gene TRBJ1-2; TRBD1 aligns across 7 bases. J was trimmed by 9 bases and V by 5 bases; bases with no gene match: 3. In germline, CDR1 is MDHEN, CDR2 SYDVKM. This CDR3 spans 11 amino acids. CDR3 in DNA: TGTGCCAGCAGTGAACAGGGGAGCTACACCTTC. As protein: CASSEQGSYTF.

CDR3: CASSLTGRYNEQFF. CDR3 nucleotides: TGTGCCAGCAGCTTAACGGGTCGTTACAATGAGCAGTTCTTC. The genes are TRBV11-2 and TRBJ2-1, with no clear D. The germline V gene has CDR1 SGHAT and CDR2 FQNNGV. This CDR3 comprises 14 residues. Trimming took 2 bases from V and 4 from J, leaving 9 bases between them.

The chain is built from TRBV18 and TRBJ1-1; D not certain. Trimming took off 2 bases at V and 3 bases at J, with 10 bases between the two ends. The germline V gene encodes CDR1 KGHSH and CDR2 LQKENI. The CDR3 extends over 14 amino acids. As DNA, the CDR3 is TGTGCCAGCTCACCAGAGACAACACACACTGAAGCTTTCTTT. Encoded protein: CASSPETTHTEAFF.

The V call is TRBV6-1, the J call TRBJ2-2; D perhaps matches TRBD2 (6 bases). The V end lost 6 bases, the J end lost 8 bases, and 16 bases lay between the germline ends. The CDR3 spans 14 residues. The germline V gene has CDR1 MNHNS and CDR2 SASEGT. In DNA form, the CDR3 reads TGTGCCAGCAGAGGGAGGATCGGACCGGGGGAGCTGTTTTTT. It translates to CASRGRIGPGELFF.

This chain joins TRBV25-1 and TRBJ1-2; a weak D match, TRBD1 (5 bases). The length of the CDR3 is 12 residues. V dropped 8 bases and J dropped 4 bases, with 11 bases sitting between them. Germline lookup yields CDR1 MGHDK and CDR2 SYGVNS. CDR3 in DNA: TGTGCCAGCCAACAGGTGCCCTATGGCTACACCTTC. Translating gives CASQQVPYGYTF.

The CDR3 spells CASSSPTGQETQYF. CDR3 sequence (DNA): TGTGCCAGCAGCTCCCCGACGGGCCAAGAGACCCAGTACTTC. The rearrangement links TRBV5-4 to TRBJ2-5; the D is unclear. Germline CDR1 SGHNT, CDR2 YYREEE (reference sequence). This CDR3 spans 14 amino acids. V lost 3 bases and J 1 base, leaving 10 bases between the germline ends. Variable domain in full (rest from reference TRBV5-4 and TRBJ2-5): ETGVTQSPTHLIKTRGQQVTLRCSSQSGHNTVSWYQQALGQGPQFIFQYYREEENGRGNFPPRFSGLQFPNYSSELNVNALELDDSALYLCASSSPTGQETQYFGPGTRLLVL.

CDR3 region: CASSLGQGPYEQYF. CDR3 in DNA: TGCGCCAGCAGCTTGGGGCAGGGGCCCTACGAGCAGTACTTC. The chain carries TRBV5-1 and TRBJ2-7; D perhaps matches TRBD1 (6 bases). This CDR3 comprises 14 residues. Trimming took 0 bases from V and 2 from J, leaving 9 bases between them. Per germline, CDR1 SGHRS and CDR2 YFSETQ.

The V gene is TRBV7-9, the J gene TRBJ2-1, with D possibly TRBD2 on 6 matching bases. The CDR3 runs to 14 residues. V was trimmed by 4 bases and J by 2 bases, leaving 9 bases between them. Germline V gene data show CDR1 as SEHNR and CDR2 as FQNEAQ (reference sequence). The CDR3 DNA is TGTGCCAGCAGCTGGGGACTGCCCTACAATGAGCAGTTCTTC. Encoded protein: CASSWGLPYNEQFF.

The rearrangement uses TRBV27 and TRBJ2-7, with 9 bases aligning to TRBD1. The CDR3 covers 16 residues. V was pared by 2 bases and J by 2 bases, with 7 bases of the junction left unmatched. Per the germline V gene, CDR1 is MNHEY and CDR2 is SMNVEV (reference sequence). CDR3 sequence (DNA): TGTGCCAGCAGTTTAACGGGACAGGGCAGAACCTACGAGCAGTACTTC. This encodes CASSLTGQGRTYEQYF.

The chain is built from TRBV7-9 and TRBJ2-1; no clear D gene. CDR3 size: 15 residues. Trimming removed 5 bases at V and 8 bases at J, with 19 bases between. In germline, CDR1 is SEHNR, CDR2 FQNEAQ (reference sequence). CDR3 amino acids: CASSRLSPGEDEQFF. DNA of the CDR3: TGTGCCAGCAGCCGCTTAAGTCCCGGAGAGGATGAGCAGTTCTTC.

This chain joins TRBV5-1 and TRBJ2-7, with 7 bases lining up with TRBD2. This CDR3 is 14 amino acids long. Germline V CDR1 and CDR2: SGHRS, YFSETQ. V gave up 0 bases and J gave up 6 bases; unmatched junction bases: 6. CDR3 loop: CASSLGLASFEQYF. As DNA, the CDR3 is TGCGCCAGCAGCTTGGGACTAGCATCTTTCGAGCAGTACTTC.

This sequence joins TRBV7-2 and TRBJ2-5; 10 nucleotides align to TRBD1. The CDR3 length is 14 residues. V trimming: 3 bases; J trimming: 4 bases; junction bases outside the gene matches: 2. CDR1 is SGHTA and CDR2 is FQGNSA in the germline V gene. CDR3 in DNA: TGTGCCAGCAGCTTGAGGACAGGGGGAGAGACCCAGTACTTC. It specifies CASSLRTGGETQYF.

V usage is TRBV7-3 and J usage is TRBJ2-1; 9 nucleotides match TRBD2. The CDR3 length is 15 residues. Germline values: CDR1 SGHTA, CDR2 FQGTGA. V was pared by 1 base and J by 6 bases, with 4 bases of the junction left unmatched. CDR3 amino acids: CASSLNSGSPNEQFF. DNA of the CDR3: TGTGCCAGCAGCTTAAATAGCGGGAGTCCCAATGAGCAGTTCTTC.

This clone was seen once. The rearrangement uses TRBV28 and TRBJ2-7; D not certain. Trimming cost V 5 bases and J 2 bases, with 7 bases left between them. Germline CDR1 and CDR2: MDHEN and SYDVKM. The CDR3 contains 12 residues. CDR3 sequence: CASSPRAYEQYF. The CDR3 region has the DNA TGTGCCAGCAGTCCCAGAGCCTACGAGCAGTACTTC.

The chain links TRBV28 to TRBJ2-7; 12 bases are a match to TRBD2. Germline CDR1 and CDR2: MDHEN and SYDVKM. CDR3 size: 15 residues. V gave up 5 bases and J gave up 3 bases; unmatched junction bases: 5. CDR3 DNA: TGTGCCAGCAGTCGACGACTAGCGGGAGACTACGAGCAGTACTTC. The encoded protein is CASSRRLAGDYEQYF.

The chain's CDR3 is CASSTREDEQYF. The CDR3 DNA reads TGTGCCAGCAGTACCCGGGAGGACGAGCAGTACTTC. The chain employs TRBV28 and TRBJ2-7, with 7 bases matching TRBD2. The ends lost 5 bases at V and 5 bases at J; junction bases unmatched: 3. CDR3 length: 12 amino acids. Germline assignment: CDR1 MDHEN and CDR2 SYDVKM.